Listed here are 16 T cell receptor beta chains from one sample, sequenced in a study of blood T cell repertoires in COVID-19. Generated by immunoSEQ multiplex PCR, the TCRdb table keeps only in-frame clones and is missing some. Of over 200,000 clones in the sample, 87% are singletons; the top ten hold approximately 10%. Source material: PBMCs or T cells enriched from blood (not recorded which). The receptors were sampled from a young man who had recovered from COVID-19.

The chain uses TRBV27 and TRBJ2-2; 7 bases align to TRBD1. V shed 6 bases and J 0 bases; nucleotides not matched to a gene: 7. In germline, CDR1 is MNHEY, CDR2 SMNVEV (reference sequence). This CDR3 spans 16 amino acids. The CDR3 nucleotides are TGTGCCAGCAGGCCGCATGGGACAGCGAACACCGGGGAGCTGTTTTTT. As protein: CASRPHGTANTGELFF.

The chain has TRBV18 and TRBJ2-2; possible D gene TRBD2, 5 bases. The CDR3 covers 13 residues. Deletions cut 4 bases from V and 7 bases from J, with 10 bases between. CDR1 KGHSH and CDR2 LQKENI come from the germline V gene. CDR3 nucleotide sequence: TGTGCCAGCTCACGCGGACGGGACGGGGAGCTGTTTTTT. It specifies CASSRGRDGELFF. Drawing the rest from reference TRBV18 and TRBJ2-2, the complete variable domain is NAGVMQNPRHLVRRRGQEARLRCSPMKGHSHVYWYRQLPEEGLKFMVYLQKENIIDESGMPKERFSAEFPKEGPSILRIQQVVRGDSAAYFCASSRGRDGELFFGEGSRLTVL.

The V gene is TRBV5-1, the J gene TRBJ1-4; D might be TRBD1 (5 bases). Trimming removed 7 bases from V and 7 bases from J, with 11 bases in between. Germline values: CDR1 SGHRS, CDR2 YFSETQ. There are 12 residues in the CDR3. In nucleotides, the CDR3 is TGCGCCAGCCGGGACGGGGGTGAAAAACTGTTTTTT. It yields the protein CASRDGGEKLFF.

Only a few counts were recorded for this clone. This chain joins TRBV27 and TRBJ2-7, with TRBD2 identical over 7 bases. This CDR3 contains 13 residues. Germline lookup yields CDR1 MNHEY and CDR2 SMNVEV (reference sequence). V lost 7 bases, J lost 1 base, and 4 bases stayed unmatched. CDR3 residues: CASKERGSYEQYF. In DNA, the CDR3 is TGTGCCAGCAAGGAGCGGGGATCCTACGAGCAGTACTTC.

V is TRBV9 and J is TRBJ1-1, with a possible D match to TRBD1 (6 bases). V dropped 0 bases and J dropped 5 bases, with 17 bases sitting between them. The CDR3 length is 16 residues. Germline V gives CDR1 SGDLS, CDR2 YYNGEE. The CDR3 sequence is CASSVAPAGDWTEAFF. In DNA form, the CDR3 reads TGTGCCAGCAGCGTAGCCCCGGCAGGGGATTGGACTGAAGCTTTCTTT.

The rearrangement joins TRBV30 to TRBJ2-1, with 7 bases matching TRBD2. The germline V gene has CDR1 GTSNPN and CDR2 SVGIG (reference sequence). The CDR3 has 16 amino acids. Losses at the gene ends were 4 bases for V and 7 bases for J; bases not matched to a gene: 16. The CDR3 DNA sequence: TGTGCCTGGACGGGGGGACTAAGCGGGAACTATAATGAGCAGTTCTTC. Translating it yields CAWTGGLSGNYNEQFF. Complete variable domain (other parts from reference TRBV30 and TRBJ2-1): SQTIHQWPATLVQPVGSPLSLECTVEGTSNPNLYWYRQAAGRGLQLLFYSVGIGQISSEVPQNLSASRPQDRQFILSSKKLLLSDSGFYLCAWTGGLSGNYNEQFFGPGTRLTVL.

This clone was seen only once. This chain joins TRBV7-8 and TRBJ1-1; TRBD1 matches 7 bases. The V gene end was trimmed by 2 bases and the J gene end by 5 bases; junction bases not matched to a gene: 5. The CDR3 loop spans 14 amino acids. The germline V gene has CDR1 SGHVS and CDR2 FQNEAQ. CDR3 DNA: TGTGCCAGCAGCTTATGGACAGGAAAAACTGAAGCTTTCTTT. Its translation is CASSLWTGKTEAFF.

The chain recombines TRBV6-6 with TRBJ1-2; 7 bases are a match to TRBD1. The V segment lost 1 base and the J segment 8 bases; nucleotides outside the gene matches: 4. The CDR3 consists of 13 residues. Germline V gives CDR1 MNHNY, CDR2 SVGAGI (reference sequence). In DNA, the CDR3 is TGTGCCAGCAGTTACTTGCAGGGGGGCGGCTACACCTTC. This gives the protein CASSYLQGGGYTF.

The V gene is TRBV28, the J gene TRBJ1-2; TRBD1 aligns across 11 bases. The germline V gene encodes CDR1 MDHEN and CDR2 SYDVKM. J gave up 4 bases and V 4 bases, and 2 bases lay outside the gene matches. The CDR3 contains 14 residues. The CDR3 DNA follows: TGTGCCAGCAGTTGGACAGGGGGCAGCTATGGCTACACCTTC. Residues: CASSWTGGSYGYTF.

This clone was seen a few times. This sequence joins TRBV18 and TRBJ2-7, with D tentatively TRBD1 (5 bases). This CDR3 region has 15 residues. V was pared by 2 bases and J by 2 bases, with 13 bases between. In germline, CDR1 is KGHSH, CDR2 LQKENI. CDR3 sequence reads: CASSPDRDRTYEQYF. CDR3 DNA sequence: TGTGCCAGCTCACCAGATCGCGACAGAACCTACGAGCAGTACTTC.

J is TRBJ2-1 and V is TRBV2; 10 bases align to TRBD1. Trimming removed 4 bases from V and 10 bases from J; junction bases left unmatched: 4. The CDR3 contains 13 residues. Germline lookup yields CDR1 SNHLY and CDR2 FYNNEI. The CDR3 reads CASSGGQGWEQFF. As DNA, the CDR3 is TGTGCCAGCAGTGGGGGACAGGGGTGGGAGCAGTTCTTC.

The CDR3 spells CASSLGQVSDTQYF. The CDR3, as DNA: TGTGCCAGTAGCCTTGGACAGGTGTCAGATACGCAGTATTTT. This rearrangement joins TRBV19 to TRBJ2-3; TRBD1 matches at 7 bases. CDR1 is LNHDA and CDR2 is SQIVND in the germline V gene (reference sequence). CDR3 length: 14 amino acids. The trim removed 6 bases at V and 4 bases at J, leaving 7 bases unmatched.

This chain uses TRBV12-5 with TRBJ1-1; D is unresolved. The CDR3 extends over 12 amino acids. The germline CDR1 and CDR2 sequences are LGHNT and FRNRAP. Trimming stripped 5 bases from V and 1 base from J, with 5 bases between. CDR3 coding DNA: TGTGCTAGTGGTCCGGGGAACACTGAAGCTTTCTTT. It translates to CASGPGNTEAFF.

J is TRBJ2-1 and V is TRBV5-5; D is unresolved. CDR1 is SGHKS and CDR2 is YYEKEE in the germline V gene (reference sequence). CDR3 length equals 12 residues. With 1 base removed from V and 9 bases from J, the gap between germline ends came to 8 bases. The CDR3 sequence: CASSLPSSEQFF. For the CDR3, the DNA is TGTGCCAGCAGCTTGCCATCTAGTGAGCAGTTCTTC.

The chain combines TRBV28 with TRBJ2-2, with 7 bases lining up with TRBD2. With V trimmed by 8 bases and J by 6 bases, 12 bases remained unmatched. The CDR3 totals 15 residues. Germline V gives CDR1 MDHEN, CDR2 SYDVKM. CDR3: CASLSTGGSSGELFF. Here the CDR3 DNA reads TGTGCCAGCCTATCGACGGGCGGGAGCTCCGGGGAGCTGTTTTTT.

V and J are TRBV19 and TRBJ2-7; 10 nucleotides align to TRBD2. V trimming: 4 bases; J trimming: 4 bases; junction bases outside the gene matches: 16. This CDR3 spans 18 amino acids. The germline V gene has CDR1 LNHDA and CDR2 SQIVND (reference sequence). The CDR3 loop reads CASSTPGLAGAPTYEQYF. Here the CDR3 DNA reads TGTGCCAGTAGTACCCCGGGGCTAGCGGGAGCCCCGACTTACGAGCAGTACTTC. Full variable domain (missing parts from reference TRBV19 and TRBJ2-7): DGGITQSPKYLFRKEGQNVTLSCEQNLNHDAMYWYRQDPGQGLRLIYYSQIVNDFQKGDIAEGYSVSREKKESFPLTVTSAQKNPTAFYLCASSTPGLAGAPTYEQYFGPGTRLTVT.